The following is a T cell receptor beta chain sequence with its context. The sample is drawn from a study of control samples from healthy donors and cancer patients. Assay used: immunoSEQ multiplex PCR; TCRdb lists only in-frame clones, some missing. There are about 130,000 clones in the sample; 92% occur only once, and approximately 2.2% lies in the top ten. Sequencing used blood. This TCR was sampled from a woman aged 50 to 65 in good health.

CDR3 bases: TGTGCCAGCAGCCAGACTAGCGGACCCACAGATACGCAGTATTTT. It codes for CASSQTSGPTDTQYF. The chain joins TRBV6-5 to TRBJ2-3, with TRBD2 matching over 9 bases. This CDR3 contains 15 residues. The V segment lost 6 bases and the J segment 2 bases; nucleotides outside the gene matches: 6. Germline V gene lookup returns CDR1 MNHEY and CDR2 SVGAGI.